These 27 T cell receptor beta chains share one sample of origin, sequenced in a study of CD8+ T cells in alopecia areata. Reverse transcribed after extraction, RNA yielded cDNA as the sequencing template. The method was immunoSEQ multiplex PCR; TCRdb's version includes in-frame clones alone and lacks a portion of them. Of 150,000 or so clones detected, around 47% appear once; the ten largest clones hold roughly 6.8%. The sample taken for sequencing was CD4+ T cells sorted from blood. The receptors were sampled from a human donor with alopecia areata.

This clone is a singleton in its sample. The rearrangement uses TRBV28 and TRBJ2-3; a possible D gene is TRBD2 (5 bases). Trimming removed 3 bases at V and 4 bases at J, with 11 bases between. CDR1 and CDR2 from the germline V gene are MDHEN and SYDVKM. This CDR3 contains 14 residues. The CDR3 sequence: CASSFRGPPDTQYF. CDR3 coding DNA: TGTGCCAGCAGTTTTAGAGGGCCACCAGATACGCAGTATTTT.

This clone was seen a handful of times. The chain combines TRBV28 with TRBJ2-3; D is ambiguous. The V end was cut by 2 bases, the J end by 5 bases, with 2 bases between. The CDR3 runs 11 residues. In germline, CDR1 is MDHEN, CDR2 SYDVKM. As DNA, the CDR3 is TGTGCCAGCAGTTTAATAGATACGCAGTATTTT. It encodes CASSLIDTQYF.

The CDR3 sequence is CAWRENTEAFF. DNA for the CDR3: TGTGCCTGGAGGGAGAACACTGAAGCTTTCTTT. V and J are TRBV30 and TRBJ1-1; D uncertain. CDR3 length equals 11 residues. CDR1 and CDR2 (germline): GTSNPN, SVGIG (reference sequence). The ends were cut back, 3 bases at V and 1 base at J, with 3 bases in the middle. The whole variable domain, filled in from reference TRBV30 and TRBJ1-1, reads SQTIHQWPATLVQPVGSPLSLECTVEGTSNPNLYWYRQAAGRGLQLLFYSVGIGQISSEVPQNLSASRPQDRQFILSSKKLLLSDSGFYLCAWRENTEAFFGQGTRLTVV.

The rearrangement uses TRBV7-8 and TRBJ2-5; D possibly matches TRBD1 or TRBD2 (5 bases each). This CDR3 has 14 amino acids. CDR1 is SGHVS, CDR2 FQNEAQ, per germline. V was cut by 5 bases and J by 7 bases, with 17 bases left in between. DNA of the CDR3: TGTGCCAGCAGCCCCGGTGGGGGATTGGGGACCCAGTACTTC. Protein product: CASSPGGGLGTQYF.

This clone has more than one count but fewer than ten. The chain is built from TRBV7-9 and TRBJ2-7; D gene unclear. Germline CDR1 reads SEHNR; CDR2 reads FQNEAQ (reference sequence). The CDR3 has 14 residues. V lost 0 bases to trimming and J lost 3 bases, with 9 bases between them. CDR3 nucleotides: TGTGCCAGCAGCTTAGCTGGTTCCAGCTACGAGCAGTACTTC. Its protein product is CASSLAGSSYEQYF.

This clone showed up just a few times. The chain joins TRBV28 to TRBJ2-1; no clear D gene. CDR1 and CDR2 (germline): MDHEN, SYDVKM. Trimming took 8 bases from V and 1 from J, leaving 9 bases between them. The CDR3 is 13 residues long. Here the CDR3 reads CASGVSSYNEQFF. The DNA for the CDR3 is TGTGCCAGCGGAGTAAGTTCCTACAATGAGCAGTTCTTC.

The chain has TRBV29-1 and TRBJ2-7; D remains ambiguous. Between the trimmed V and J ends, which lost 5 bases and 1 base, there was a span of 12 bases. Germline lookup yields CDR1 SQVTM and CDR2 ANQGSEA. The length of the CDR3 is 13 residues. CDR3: CSVWAGSSYEQYF. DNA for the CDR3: TGCAGCGTTTGGGCAGGCTCATCCTACGAGCAGTACTTC.

The CDR3 loop is CASSGSSYGFDEQFF. CDR3 DNA sequence: TGTGCCAGCAGTGGTTCTAGCTATGGTTTCGATGAGCAGTTCTTC. V is TRBV25-1 and J is TRBJ2-1; D is possibly TRBD2 (5 bases). Germline CDR1 MGHDK, CDR2 SYGVNS. The CDR3 has 15 residues. Trimming shortened V by 4 bases and J by 8 bases, and 18 bases separated the two germline ends.

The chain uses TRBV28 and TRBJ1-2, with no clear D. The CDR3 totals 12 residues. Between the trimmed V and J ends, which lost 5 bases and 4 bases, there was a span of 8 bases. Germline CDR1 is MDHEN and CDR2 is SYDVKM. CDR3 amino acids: CASSRTTYGYTF. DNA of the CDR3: TGTGCCAGCAGTCGGACCACCTATGGCTACACCTTC.

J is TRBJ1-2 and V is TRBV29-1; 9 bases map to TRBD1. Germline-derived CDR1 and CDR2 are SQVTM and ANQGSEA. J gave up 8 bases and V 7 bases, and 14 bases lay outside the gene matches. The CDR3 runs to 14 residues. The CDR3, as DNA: TGCAGCGCTGAGGATACAGGGGGCAACTTGGGCTACACCTTC. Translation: CSAEDTGGNLGYTF.

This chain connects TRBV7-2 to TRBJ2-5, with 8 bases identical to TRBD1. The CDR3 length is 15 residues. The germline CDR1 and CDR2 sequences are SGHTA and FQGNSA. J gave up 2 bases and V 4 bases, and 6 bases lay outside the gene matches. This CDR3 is CASSSQGAQQETQYF. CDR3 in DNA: TGTGCCAGCAGCTCGCAGGGGGCGCAACAAGAGACCCAGTACTTC.

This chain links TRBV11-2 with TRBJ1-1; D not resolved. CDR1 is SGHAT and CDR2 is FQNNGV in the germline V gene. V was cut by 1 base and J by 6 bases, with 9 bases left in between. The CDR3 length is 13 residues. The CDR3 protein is CASSLGRSAEAFF. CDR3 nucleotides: TGTGCCAGCAGCTTAGGTCGGTCGGCTGAAGCTTTCTTT.

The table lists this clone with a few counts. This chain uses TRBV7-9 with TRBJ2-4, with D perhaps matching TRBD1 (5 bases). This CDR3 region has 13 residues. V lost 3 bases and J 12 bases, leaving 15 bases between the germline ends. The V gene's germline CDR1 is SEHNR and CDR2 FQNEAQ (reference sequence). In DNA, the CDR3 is TGTGCCAGCAGCTTGGCCGACAGAAGGGATCAGTACTTC. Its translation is CASSLADRRDQYF.

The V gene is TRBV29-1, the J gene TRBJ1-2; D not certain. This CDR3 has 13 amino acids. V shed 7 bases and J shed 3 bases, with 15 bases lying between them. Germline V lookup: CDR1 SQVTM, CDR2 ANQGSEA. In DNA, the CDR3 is TGCAGCGCTAAAAGTGGGGAAGACTATGGCTACACCTTC. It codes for CSAKSGEDYGYTF.

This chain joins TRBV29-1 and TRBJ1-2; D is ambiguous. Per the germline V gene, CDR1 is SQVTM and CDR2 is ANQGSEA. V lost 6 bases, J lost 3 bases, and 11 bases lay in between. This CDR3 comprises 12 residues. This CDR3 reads CSVDGWDYGYTF. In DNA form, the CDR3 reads TGCAGCGTGGATGGTTGGGACTATGGCTACACCTTC.

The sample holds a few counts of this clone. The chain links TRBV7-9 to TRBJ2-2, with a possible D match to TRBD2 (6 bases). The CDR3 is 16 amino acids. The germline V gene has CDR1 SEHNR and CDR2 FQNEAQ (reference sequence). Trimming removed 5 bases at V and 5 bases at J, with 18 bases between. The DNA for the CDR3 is TGTGCCAGCAGCGCCCCGGGACTCCTAATGACCGGGGAGCTGTTTTTT. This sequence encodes CASSAPGLLMTGELFF.

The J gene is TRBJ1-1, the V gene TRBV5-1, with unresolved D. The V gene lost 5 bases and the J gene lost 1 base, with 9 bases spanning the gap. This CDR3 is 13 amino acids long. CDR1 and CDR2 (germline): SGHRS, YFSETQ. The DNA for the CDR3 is TGCGCCAGCAGAGTCGCGGGGAACACTGAAGCTTTCTTT. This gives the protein CASRVAGNTEAFF.

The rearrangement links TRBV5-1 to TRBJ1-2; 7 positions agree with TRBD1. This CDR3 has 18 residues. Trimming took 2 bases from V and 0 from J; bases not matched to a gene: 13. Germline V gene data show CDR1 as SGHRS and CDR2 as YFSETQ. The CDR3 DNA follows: TGCGCCAGCAGCTTCGGGTTAACGGGGACAGACCCTAACTATGGCTACACCTTC. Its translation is CASSFGLTGTDPNYGYTF. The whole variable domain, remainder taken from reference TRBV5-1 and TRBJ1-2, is KAGVTQTPRYLIKTRGQQVTLSCSPISGHRSVSWYQQTPGQGLQFLFEYFSETQRNKGNFPGRFSGRQFSNSRSEMNVSTLELGDSALYLCASSFGLTGTDPNYGYTFGSGTRLTVV.

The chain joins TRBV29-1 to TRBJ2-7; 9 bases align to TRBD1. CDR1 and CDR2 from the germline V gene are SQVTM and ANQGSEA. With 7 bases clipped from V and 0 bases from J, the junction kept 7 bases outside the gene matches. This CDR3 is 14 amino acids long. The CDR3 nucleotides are TGCAGCGCCAAGGACAGGGGCCTCTCCTACGAGCAGTACTTC. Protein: CSAKDRGLSYEQYF.

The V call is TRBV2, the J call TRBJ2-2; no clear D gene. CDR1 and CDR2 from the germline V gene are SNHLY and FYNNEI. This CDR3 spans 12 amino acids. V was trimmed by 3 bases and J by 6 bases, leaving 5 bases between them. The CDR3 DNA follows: TGTGCCAGCAGTGATTTCCCCGGGGAGCTGTTTTTT. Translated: CASSDFPGELFF.

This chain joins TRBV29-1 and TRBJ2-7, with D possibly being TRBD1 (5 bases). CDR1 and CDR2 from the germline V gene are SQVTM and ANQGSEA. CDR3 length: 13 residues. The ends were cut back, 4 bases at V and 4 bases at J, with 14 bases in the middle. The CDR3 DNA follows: TGCAGCGTTGGCGAACGGACATCTTACGAGCAGTACTTC. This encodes CSVGERTSYEQYF.

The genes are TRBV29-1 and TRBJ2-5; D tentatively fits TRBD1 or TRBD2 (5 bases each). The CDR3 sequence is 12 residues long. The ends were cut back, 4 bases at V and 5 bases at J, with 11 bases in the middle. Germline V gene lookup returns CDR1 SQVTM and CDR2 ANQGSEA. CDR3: CSVGWDRETQYF. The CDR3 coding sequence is TGCAGCGTTGGTTGGGACCGGGAGACCCAGTACTTC.

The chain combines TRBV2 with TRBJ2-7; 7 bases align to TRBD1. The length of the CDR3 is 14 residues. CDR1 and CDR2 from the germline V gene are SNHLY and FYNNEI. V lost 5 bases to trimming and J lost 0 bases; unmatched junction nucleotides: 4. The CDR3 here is CASSPDRSSYEQYF. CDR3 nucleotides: TGTGCCAGCAGTCCGGACAGGAGCTCCTACGAGCAGTACTTC.

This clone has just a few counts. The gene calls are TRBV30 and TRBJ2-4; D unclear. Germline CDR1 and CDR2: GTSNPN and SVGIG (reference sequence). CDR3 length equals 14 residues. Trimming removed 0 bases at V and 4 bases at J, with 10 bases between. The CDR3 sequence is CAWSVMHGKNIQYF. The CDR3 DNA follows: TGTGCCTGGAGTGTTATGCATGGAAAAAACATTCAGTACTTC. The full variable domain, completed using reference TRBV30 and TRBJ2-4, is SQTIHQWPATLVQPVGSPLSLECTVEGTSNPNLYWYRQAAGRGLQLLFYSVGIGQISSEVPQNLSASRPQDRQFILSSKKLLLSDSGFYLCAWSVMHGKNIQYFGAGTRLSVL.

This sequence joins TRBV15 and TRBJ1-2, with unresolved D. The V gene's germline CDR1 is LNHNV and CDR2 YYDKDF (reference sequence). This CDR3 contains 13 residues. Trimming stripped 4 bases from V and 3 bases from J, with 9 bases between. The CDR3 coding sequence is TGTGCCACCAGCACTGAACGCGACTATGGCTACACCTTC. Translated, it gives CATSTERDYGYTF. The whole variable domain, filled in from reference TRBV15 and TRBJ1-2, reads DAMVIQNPRYQVTQFGKPVTLSCSQTLNHNVMYWYQQKSSQAPKLLFHYYDKDFNNEADTPDNFQSRRPNTSFCFLDIRSPGLGDTAMYLCATSTERDYGYTFGSGTRLTVV.

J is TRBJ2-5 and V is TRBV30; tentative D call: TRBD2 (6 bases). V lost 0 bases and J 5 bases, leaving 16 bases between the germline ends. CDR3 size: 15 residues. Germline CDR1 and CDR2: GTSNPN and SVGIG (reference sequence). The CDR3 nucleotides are TGTGCCTGGAGTGTAAAGGGTGGGAGGCGGGAGACCCAGTACTTC. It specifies CAWSVKGGRRETQYF.

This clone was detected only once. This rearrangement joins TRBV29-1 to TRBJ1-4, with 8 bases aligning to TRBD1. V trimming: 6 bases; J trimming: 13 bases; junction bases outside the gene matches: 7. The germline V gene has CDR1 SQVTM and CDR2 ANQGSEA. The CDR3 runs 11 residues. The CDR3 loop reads CSVLVGTGLFF. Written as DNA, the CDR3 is TGCAGCGTACTTGTTGGGACAGGACTGTTTTTT. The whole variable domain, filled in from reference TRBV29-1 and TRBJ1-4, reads SAVISQKPSRDICQRGTSLTIQCQVDSQVTMMFWYRQQPGQSLTLIATANQGSEATYESGFVIDKFPISRPNLTFSTLTVSNMSPEDSSIYLCSVLVGTGLFFGSGTQLSVL.